Following are 26 T cell receptor beta chains from one sample sequenced in a study of chemoradiotherapy in HPV16-positive cancers. TCRdb's copy holds only in-frame clones and misses some; the assay was immunoSEQ multiplex PCR. In the table there are around 33,000 clones, 86% of which are singletons. The starting material was blood, obtained from a patient who underwent chemoradiotherapy. These receptors came from a human donor with HPV-associated anogenital cancer.

V is TRBV19 and J is TRBJ2-2; D ambiguous. The CDR3 loop spans 12 amino acids. Looked up from germline, CDR1 is LNHDA and CDR2 is SQIVND (reference sequence). The V end lost 2 bases, the J end lost 5 bases, and 3 bases lay between the germline ends. The CDR3 reads CASSISTGELFF. The CDR3, as DNA: TGTGCCAGTAGTATATCGACCGGGGAGCTGTTTTTT.

The V call is TRBV6-6, the J call TRBJ1-4, with D hard to call. From germline, CDR1 is MNHNY and CDR2 SVGAGI (reference sequence). The CDR3 is 16 residues long. The germline V and J ends were trimmed by 6 bases and 0 bases, with 14 bases remaining between them. The CDR3 spells CASSVAGYPTNEKLFF. The CDR3, as DNA: TGTGCCAGCAGCGTGGCCGGATACCCAACTAATGAAAAACTGTTTTTT.

This clone was detected a few times. The CDR3 DNA reads TGTGCCAGCAGTTGGGCAGGGGGCTGGGACACTGAAGCTTTCTTT. This gives the protein CASSWAGGWDTEAFF. V is TRBV7-3 and J is TRBJ1-1; 8 bases map to TRBD1. The CDR3 is made up of 15 amino acids. Germline trimming cut 6 bases from V and 3 bases from J; bases unmatched to any gene: 9. Germline CDR1 reads SGHTA; CDR2 reads FQGTGA.

Notes on this clone: Other DNA sequences from this sample encode an identical CDR3 as well. The chain couples TRBV18 to TRBJ2-5; D is perhaps TRBD1 (6 bases). The germline V and J ends were trimmed by 3 bases and 5 bases, with 13 bases remaining between them. Germline CDR1 is KGHSH and CDR2 is LQKENI. The CDR3 is made up of 14 amino acids. CDR3 DNA sequence: TGTGCCAGCTCACCGGTAGGCACAGGGGAGACCCAGTACTTC. This codes for CASSPVGTGETQYF.

The V call is TRBV16, the J call TRBJ1-4, with 10 positions matching TRBD1. Losses at the gene ends were 4 bases for V and 6 bases for J; bases not matched to a gene: 2. CDR3 size: 14 residues. Germline assignment: CDR1 KGHSY and CDR2 FQNENV. In nucleotides, the CDR3 is TGTGCCAGCAGCCGGACAGGGGGTGATGAAAAACTGTTTTTT. Translating it yields CASSRTGGDEKLFF.

V gene TRBV19 combines with J gene TRBJ2-5, with TRBD2 identical over 11 bases. CDR1 LNHDA and CDR2 SQIVND come from the germline V gene (reference sequence). The trim removed 5 bases at V and 2 bases at J, leaving 1 base unmatched. The CDR3 has 14 residues. The CDR3 sequence: CASSVAGGQETQYF. The CDR3 DNA sequence: TGTGCCAGTAGTGTAGCGGGGGGGCAAGAGACCCAGTACTTC.

This chain uses TRBV18 with TRBJ1-4; 8 nucleotides agree with TRBD1. V gave up 4 bases and J gave up 7 bases; unmatched junction bases: 5. The CDR3 extends over 14 amino acids. Germline V gene data show CDR1 as KGHSH and CDR2 as LQKENI. CDR3 in DNA: TGTGCCAGCTCACTAGACAGGGGCGGTGAAAAACTGTTTTTT. Its protein is CASSLDRGGEKLFF.

The V and J genes are TRBV4-3 and TRBJ2-1; a possible D gene is TRBD2 (5 bases). V dropped 1 base and J dropped 4 bases, with 11 bases sitting between them. The CDR3 is 15 residues long. Germline values: CDR1 LGHNA, CDR2 YSLEER. The CDR3 DNA follows: TGCGCCAGCAGCCAAGGGACTGTGAAGTACAATGAGCAGTTCTTC. Translating it yields CASSQGTVKYNEQFF.

CDR3 region: CASSQIGLTYEQYF. The CDR3 coding sequence is TGTGCCAGCAGCCAGATTGGGCTGACCTACGAGCAGTACTTC. The chain combines TRBV7-8 with TRBJ2-7; D gene uncertain. V was trimmed by 5 bases and J by 2 bases, leaving 13 bases between them. This CDR3 region has 14 residues. CDR1 is SGHVS, CDR2 FQNEAQ, per germline.

This clone was detected a few times. The chain is built from TRBV6-1 and TRBJ1-6; tentative D call: TRBD1 (5 bases). The germline V gene has CDR1 MNHNS and CDR2 SASEGT. With 10 bases removed from V and 8 bases from J, the gap between germline ends came to 18 bases. This CDR3 comprises 14 residues. The CDR3 region is CATKPDTGHSPLHF. CDR3 coding DNA: TGTGCCACGAAGCCCGACACGGGGCATTCACCCCTCCACTTT.

The J gene is TRBJ2-5, the V gene TRBV7-9; possible D gene TRBD1, 5 bases. The CDR3 is 12 amino acids. Between the trimmed V and J ends, which lost 5 bases and 11 bases, there was a span of 15 bases. Germline values: CDR1 SEHNR, CDR2 FQNEAQ (reference sequence). The CDR3 loop is CASSTGQKAQYF. DNA of the CDR3: TGTGCCAGCAGCACAGGCCAGAAAGCGCAGTACTTC.

The V and J genes are TRBV6-5 and TRBJ1-1; D not resolved. Trimming removed 0 bases at V and 7 bases at J, with 12 bases between. Germline CDR1 MNHEY, CDR2 SVGAGI. This CDR3 comprises 14 residues. The CDR3 loop is CASSYSYTVLEAFF. CDR3 DNA sequence: TGTGCCAGCAGTTACTCGTATACGGTTCTTGAAGCTTTCTTT.

The rearrangement joins TRBV5-6 to TRBJ1-2; TRBD1 might be the D (5 bases). Trimming pared 1 base from V and 4 bases from J, leaving 17 bases between. The CDR3 spans 16 residues. Germline loops: CDR1 SGHDT, CDR2 YYEEEE. CDR3 residues: CASSLIRGVGGYGYTF. The CDR3, as DNA: TGTGCCAGCAGCTTGATAAGGGGTGTGGGAGGCTATGGCTACACCTTC.

This clone came up a few times. This rearrangement joins TRBV16 to TRBJ1-3; D is unclear. V was clipped by 2 bases and J by 0 bases, with 2 bases between them. This CDR3 comprises 13 residues. Germline values: CDR1 KGHSY, CDR2 FQNENV. The CDR3 region is CASSQPSGNTIYF. In nucleotides, the CDR3 is TGTGCCAGCAGCCAACCCTCTGGAAACACCATATATTTT.

To note about this clone: A read error may produce the germline difference seen at one junction end. The chain joins TRBV7-7 to TRBJ2-5; TRBD1 is a possible D gene (7 bases). Germline V gene lookup returns CDR1 SSHAT and CDR2 FNYEAQ (reference sequence). The CDR3 loop spans 11 amino acids. This CDR3 is CASSQGGTQYF. Here the CDR3 DNA reads TGTGCTAGCAGCCAGGGGGGGACCCAGTACTTC.

This clone was picked up one time. The rearrangement joins TRBV28 to TRBJ2-2; D possibly matches TRBD1 or TRBD2 (6 bases each). The CDR3 has 14 amino acids. Trimming took 4 bases from V and 5 from J, leaving 11 bases between them. The germline V gene encodes CDR1 MDHEN and CDR2 SYDVKM. The CDR3 bases are TGTGCCAGCAGTTCCCAGGGGAGGACCGGGGAGCTGTTTTTT. Translation gives CASSSQGRTGELFF.

This sequence joins TRBV5-6 and TRBJ1-1; D gene ambiguous. The CDR3 totals 15 residues. CDR1 and CDR2 from the germline V gene are SGHDT and YYEEEE. Trimming shortened V by 0 bases and J by 4 bases, and 13 bases separated the two germline ends. CDR3 coding DNA: TGTGCCAGCAGCTTGGGGAGAGACTGGGGCACTGAAGCTTTCTTT. Translated: CASSLGRDWGTEAFF.

This chain links TRBV5-1 with TRBJ1-4; D is possibly TRBD1 (5 bases). CDR3 length equals 15 residues. The V end lost 0 bases, the J end lost 8 bases, and 14 bases lay between the germline ends. Germline-derived CDR1 and CDR2 are SGHRS and YFSETQ. In DNA, the CDR3 is TGCGCCAGCAGCTTGGGTTATACAGGTTCAGAAAAACTGTTTTTT. Protein sequence: CASSLGYTGSEKLFF.

The chain has TRBV5-4 and TRBJ2-1; either TRBD1 or TRBD2 may fit D (6 bases each). V was clipped by 0 bases and J by 5 bases, with 12 bases between them. CDR3 size: 15 residues. The V gene's germline CDR1 is SGHNT and CDR2 YYREEE (reference sequence). CDR3 amino acids: CASSLDQGRHNEQFF. The CDR3 region has the DNA TGTGCCAGCAGCTTGGATCAGGGGAGGCACAATGAGCAGTTCTTC.

The chain employs TRBV11-2 and TRBJ1-2, with 8 nucleotides matching TRBD1. This CDR3 is 15 amino acids long. V lost 4 bases, J lost 2 bases, and 6 bases stayed unmatched. In germline, CDR1 is SGHAT, CDR2 FQNNGV. Written as DNA, the CDR3 is TGTGCCAGCAGCTCCCGGACAGGGTGGAACTATGGCTACACCTTC. Translating it yields CASSSRTGWNYGYTF.

V and J are TRBV2 and TRBJ1-2; D gene uncertain. V lost 8 bases and J 5 bases, leaving 12 bases between the germline ends. Germline V gene sequence: CDR1 SNHLY, CDR2 FYNNEI. The CDR3 has 12 amino acids. CDR3 protein: CASDAGFYGYTF. CDR3 DNA: TGTGCCAGCGATGCCGGATTTTATGGCTACACCTTC.

V is TRBV2 and J is TRBJ2-1, with TRBD2 matching over 8 bases. J was trimmed by 8 bases and V by 5 bases; bases with no gene match: 5. The length of the CDR3 is 13 residues. Germline lookup yields CDR1 SNHLY and CDR2 FYNNEI. Here the CDR3 DNA reads TGTGCCAGCAGTTTTAGCGGGAAGGATGAGCAGTTCTTC. Its protein is CASSFSGKDEQFF.

J is TRBJ2-1 and V is TRBV7-2, with D maybe TRBD2 (5 bases). Trimming stripped 3 bases from V and 5 bases from J, with 14 bases between. There are 15 residues in the CDR3. Per germline, CDR1 SGHTA and CDR2 FQGNSA. CDR3: CASSFVGLTDNEQFF. The CDR3 coding sequence is TGTGCCAGCAGCTTTGTAGGACTTACCGACAATGAGCAGTTCTTC.

The genes are TRBV6-4 and TRBJ2-1; perhaps TRBD1 as D (6 bases). CDR1 is MRHNA, CDR2 SNTAGT, per germline. This CDR3 is 14 amino acids long. V dropped 4 bases and J dropped 6 bases, with 13 bases sitting between them. This CDR3 is CASSAGTSLNEQFF. DNA for the CDR3: TGTGCCAGCAGTGCCGGGACATCCCTCAATGAGCAGTTCTTC.

This rearrangement joins TRBV2 to TRBJ1-3; a weak D match, TRBD1 (5 bases). This CDR3 region has 19 residues. Trimming stripped 1 base from V and 4 bases from J, with 23 bases between. Looked up from germline, CDR1 is SNHLY and CDR2 is FYNNEI. CDR3 nucleotides: TGTGCCAGCAGTGAAGTGGTGGGGACCGGGCCGCATCGGGGAAACACCATATATTTT. This translates into CASSEVVGTGPHRGNTIYF.

V is TRBV5-1 and J is TRBJ1-2; TRBD1 matches at 9 bases. V was pared by 3 bases and J by 2 bases, with 8 bases of the junction left unmatched. This CDR3 is 16 amino acids long. Germline-derived CDR1 and CDR2 are SGHRS and YFSETQ. CDR3 sequence reads: CASSSRDREVNYGYTF. CDR3 nucleotide sequence: TGCGCCAGCAGCTCAAGGGACAGGGAGGTAAACTATGGCTACACCTTC.